This TCR beta chain was obtained from a study of blood T cell repertoires in COVID-19. Sequencing was performed with immunoSEQ multiplex PCR; in TCRdb, only in-frame clones are kept and a portion is missing. Found here are 45,000 to 50,000 clones, about 90% of them singletons; the top ten hold about 8%. Germline-derived CDR1 and CDR2 are LNHDA and SQIVND (reference sequence). The CDR3 is 17 amino acids. V dropped 5 bases and J dropped 4; count of bases not matched to a gene: 11. Sequencing was carried out using peripheral blood. The TCR was taken from a man over 45 with acute or convalescent COVID-19. V usage is TRBV19 and J usage is TRBJ1-2, with 12 bases that match TRBD1. The chain's CDR3 is CASSLRPGTGGGYGYTF. Written as DNA, the CDR3 is TGTGCCAGTAGTCTTCGTCCCGGGACAGGGGGCGGCTATGGCTACACCTTC.